The T cell receptor (beta chain) under discussion was sequenced for a study of blood T cell repertoires in COVID-19 (dated by TCRdb to the early 2020s). Notes on the research overall: Samples covering the acute and convalescent phases of COVID-19 were provided by collaborators in the United States, Italy and Spain. The material from the prospective study consisted of cDNA or gDNA derived from T cells, B-cell-depleted T cells, or PBMCs. The dataset comprised deeply sampled blood TCRbeta repertoires from subjects exposed to, actively infected with, or recovered from COVID-19. A freely available public database, intended as a resource for researchers studying the immune response to SARS-CoV-2, is where the repertoires were released. The samples were drawn from the first 160 participants of the ongoing ImmuneRACE study and from under 1,500 subjects provided by 6 global collaborators. The sample metadata nearly always contained a de-identified subject ID, COVID-19 status, age in years and sex. HLA class I and class II types, where available, came from metadata supplied by the sample provider rather than from assay-based typing.

Each collaborating institution followed its own protocols to collect whole blood in K2EDTA tubes. For TCRbeta analysis, collaborator samples were shipped as frozen whole blood, as isolated PBMCs, or as DNA extracted from either sample type. About this clone itself: Its binding antigen is unknown. Qualities for individual bases were not recorded, and no much larger clone is one base off.

TCRbeta CDR3 regions were amplified from genomic DNA by means of the immunoSEQ Assay, a bias-controlled multiplex PCR. In the authors' own workflow: Nucleated cell counts per sample were estimated from amplification of reference gene primers within the assay. To quantify the absolute abundance of each unique TCRbeta CDR3 rearrangement, sequence reads were collapsed and filtered. For each sample, productive Simpson clonality was calculated as the square root of Simpson's diversity index across productive rearrangements. Entries here come from immuneACCESS through TCRdb and include only in-frame sequences with V and J called. Some clones fail to appear in such tables; in the studies checked, an unresolved V gene covers under half of the shortfall, and the cause of the remainder is unknown. That table gives V, J and clone size, and the DNA gave D and trimming. The sample table lists more than 200,000 clones, 84% of them with a count of one. The ten largest clones represent 4% to 4.5% of the sample.

CDR1 and CDR2, looked up from the germline V gene, are SGHNT and YENEEA. V is reduced by 1 base and J by 6 bases, leaving a spacing of 17 bases between them. The CDR3 runs 16 amino acids, cysteine and phenylalanine included. The only DNA kept is the CDR3, 48 bases in frame from the first base. Overall results and qualifications from the work: The quantity of clinical and demographic metadata differed by source and by participant and was supplied without curation.

Sequenced material: peripheral blood. This sequence uses TRBV11-3 and TRBJ2-3; a confident D gene designation cannot be given. This TCR derives from a man in his sixties with acute or convalescent COVID-19. The CDR3 in this case is CASSLGSKLAGDTQYF. The nucleotides are TGTGCCAGCAGCTTAGGAAGCAAACTCGCAGGTGATACGCAGTATTTT. This CDR3, with the reference TRBV11-3 and TRBJ2-3 proteins standing in past its ends, gives the full variable domain EAGVVQSPRYKIIEKKQPVAFWCNPISGHNTLYWYLQNLGQGPELLIRYENEEAVDDSQLPKDRFSAERLKGVDSTLKIQPAELGDSAVYLCASSLGSKLAGDTQYFGPGTRLTVL.